These 15 T cell receptor beta chains came from one sample sequenced in a study of shared clonotypes between healthy human individuals. Assay used: immunoSEQ multiplex PCR; TCRdb lists only in-frame clones, some missing. Of about 120,000 clones detected, around 68% appear once; the ten largest clones hold about 22%. Sample: memory CD8+ T cells sorted from blood. The subset here: CD45RO+ cells pooled with CCR7-negative TemRA cells. The receptors shown here come from a woman aged 25 to 39 in good health.

This clone was detected only once. The rearrangement uses TRBV6-4 and TRBJ2-1; maybe TRBD1 (5 bases). The CDR3 consists of 16 residues. Germline V gene data show CDR1 as MRHNA and CDR2 as SNTAGT. With 0 bases removed from V and 3 bases from J, the gap between germline ends came to 12 bases. CDR3 protein: CASSDSRGSSYNEQFF. The CDR3 nucleotides read TGTGCCAGCAGTGACTCAAGGGGTAGCAGCTACAATGAGCAGTTCTTC.

This clone was found a few times. The genes are TRBV29-1 and TRBJ2-2; the D is unclear. CDR1 and CDR2 from the germline V gene are SQVTM and ANQGSEA. The V and J ends lost 4 bases and 2 bases respectively, with 8 bases between them. CDR3 length equals 13 residues. Written as DNA, the CDR3 is TGCAGCGTTGTAACTTCCAACACCGGGGAGCTGTTTTTT. Residues: CSVVTSNTGELFF.

The V call is TRBV4-2, the J call TRBJ2-7; the D call may be TRBD1 or TRBD2 (5 bases each). Germline CDR1 LGHNA, CDR2 YNFKEQ. Trimming shortened V by 0 bases and J by 2 bases, and 8 bases separated the two germline ends. This CDR3 has 14 amino acids. CDR3: CASSQERGAYEQYF. The CDR3 DNA is TGTGCCAGCAGCCAAGAACGGGGCGCCTACGAGCAGTACTTC.

The genes are TRBV4-1 and TRBJ1-3; D might be TRBD1 (6 bases). The CDR3 loop spans 16 amino acids. Trimming pared 1 base from V and 3 bases from J, leaving 13 bases between. Per germline, CDR1 MGHRA and CDR2 YSYEKL. CDR3: CASSQALGANGNTIYF. As DNA, the CDR3 is TGCGCCAGCAGCCAAGCTCTGGGGGCGAATGGAAACACCATATATTTT.

The chain joins TRBV4-1 to TRBJ2-3, with 12 bases lining up with TRBD2. Germline V gives CDR1 MGHRA, CDR2 YSYEKL. This CDR3 has 15 residues. Germline trimming cut 1 base from V and 8 bases from J; bases unmatched to any gene: 4. The CDR3 reads CASSQGLAGVGTQYF. CDR3 coding DNA: TGCGCCAGCAGCCAAGGACTAGCGGGAGTGGGTACGCAGTATTTT.

The chain uses TRBV4-1 and TRBJ2-3, with TRBD2 identical over 8 bases. The CDR3 consists of 14 residues. Per germline, CDR1 MGHRA and CDR2 YSYEKL. With V trimmed by 9 bases and J by 2 bases, 7 bases remained unmatched. The CDR3 nucleotides are TGCGCCAGTACCAGCGGGAGACTCACAGATACGCAGTATTTT. It codes for CASTSGRLTDTQYF.

The V and J genes are TRBV19 and TRBJ1-5, with 7 bases lining up with TRBD1. V was clipped by 6 bases and J by 6 bases; unmatched bases: 5. Germline V gene sequence: CDR1 LNHDA, CDR2 SQIVND (reference sequence). This CDR3 has 13 amino acids. The CDR3 DNA follows: TGTGCCAGTAGCCCAGGGGGGCTTCAGCCCCAGCATTTT. It specifies CASSPGGLQPQHF.

The rearrangement links TRBV5-8 to TRBJ2-3; TRBD2 aligns across 9 bases. With 4 bases clipped from V and 2 bases from J, the junction kept 11 bases outside the gene matches. The CDR3 is made up of 17 amino acids. Per the germline V gene, CDR1 is SGHTS and CDR2 is YDEGEE. CDR3 bases: TGTGCCAGCAGCCCCCTGCCTCGACTAGCGGACACAGATACGCAGTATTTT. It translates to CASSPLPRLADTDTQYF.

V gene TRBV29-1 combines with J gene TRBJ2-5; D is possibly TRBD1 (5 bases). The ends were cut back, 7 bases at V and 11 bases at J, with 17 bases in the middle. This CDR3 region has 11 residues. The germline gives CDR1 SQVTM, CDR2 ANQGSEA. CDR3 nucleotides: TGCAGCGCCCCCGATGGGGCTCAGCAGTACTTC. It encodes CSAPDGAQQYF.

This clone showed up many times. The chain carries TRBV4-1 and TRBJ1-1; perhaps TRBD1 as D (6 bases). The CDR3 totals 13 residues. Germline CDR1 is MGHRA and CDR2 is YSYEKL. Trimming took 4 bases from V and 1 from J, leaving 7 bases between them. CDR3 region: CASSPGANTEAFF. Written as DNA, the CDR3 is TGCGCCAGCAGCCCAGGGGCGAACACTGAAGCTTTCTTT.

This clone was found many times. The chain joins TRBV29-1 to TRBJ1-4; tentatively, D is TRBD1 (5 bases). V was pared by 4 bases and J by 8 bases, with 17 bases between. There are 14 residues in the CDR3. Looked up from germline, CDR1 is SQVTM and CDR2 is ANQGSEA. DNA for the CDR3: TGCAGCGTTGTGGGGGAGCCCGAGCGGGAAAAACTGTTTTTT. Protein product: CSVVGEPEREKLFF.

The chain employs TRBV6-4 and TRBJ2-7, with TRBD2 identical over 13 bases. Germline assignment: CDR1 MRHNA and CDR2 SNTAGT. V was pared by 3 bases and J by 6 bases, with 5 bases of the junction left unmatched. The CDR3 is made up of 15 amino acids. The CDR3 DNA reads as TGTGCCAGCAGTGATTGGACTAGCGGGAGACCCGAGCAGTACTTC. Amino acids: CASSDWTSGRPEQYF.

The V call is TRBV6-5, the J call TRBJ2-7, with no clear D. Trimming took off 0 bases at V and 0 bases at J, with 3 bases between the two ends. CDR3 length equals 13 residues. The germline V gene encodes CDR1 MNHEY and CDR2 SVGAGI. CDR3 DNA sequence: TGTGCCAGCAGTTACTCAAGCTCCTACGAGCAGTACTTC. Its translation is CASSYSSSYEQYF.

This chain joins TRBV28 and TRBJ2-1, with D tentatively TRBD2 (5 bases). The V gene lost 2 bases and the J gene lost 2 bases, with 7 bases spanning the gap. The germline V gene has CDR1 MDHEN and CDR2 SYDVKM. This CDR3 region has 14 residues. The CDR3 DNA is TGTGCCAGCAGTTTAAGAGGGCCCTACAATGAGCAGTTCTTC. This translates into CASSLRGPYNEQFF.

The chain uses TRBV27 and TRBJ2-7; 14 bases are a match to TRBD2. Germline CDR1 is MNHEY and CDR2 is SMNVEV (reference sequence). With 4 bases clipped from V and 0 bases from J, the junction kept 11 bases outside the gene matches. CDR3 length: 19 residues. The CDR3 here is CASSSGLAGDLGFSYEQYF. CDR3 DNA sequence: TGTGCCAGCAGTTCGGGACTAGCGGGAGACTTGGGTTTCTCCTACGAGCAGTACTTC.